One sample yielded the 3 T cell receptor beta chains listed below, sequenced in a study of cytomegalovirus exposure and HLA in healthy donors. PCR amplification relied on 60 Vbeta primers (plus 13 Jbeta primers). Libraries were prepared by immunoSEQ multiplex PCR; TCRdb keeps only in-frame clonotypes and omits some of them. Of about 130,000 clones in the sample, 70% to 80% were seen once. The sequencing input was PBMCs. These receptors originate from a man aged 35 to 55 in good health and CMV-seropositive.

This clone was counted a few times. The rearrangement uses TRBV2 and TRBJ2-7; 16 bases are a match to TRBD2. CDR1 SNHLY and CDR2 FYNNEI come from the germline V gene. With V trimmed by 8 bases and J by 0 bases, 7 bases remained unmatched. CDR3 length: 17 amino acids. The CDR3, as DNA: TGTGCCAGCCGCGGGGGACTAGCGGGAGGGGTCTCCTACGAGCAGTACTTC. As protein: CASRGGLAGGVSYEQYF.

V is TRBV6-6 and J is TRBJ2-1; TRBD2 matches 10 bases. V was pared by 6 bases and J by 7 bases, with 6 bases of the junction left unmatched. Germline V lookup: CDR1 MNHNY, CDR2 SVGAGI (reference sequence). The CDR3 has 14 residues. The CDR3 DNA reads as TGTGCCAGCAGCTTGGGACTAGCGTTTAATGAGCAGTTCTTC. It specifies CASSLGLAFNEQFF.

This chain links TRBV19 with TRBJ1-1, with 7 bases fitting TRBD1. Per the germline V gene, CDR1 is LNHDA and CDR2 is SQIVND (reference sequence). The junction had 12 bases not matched to a gene; V was cut back by 5 bases and J by 3 bases. The length of the CDR3 is 16 residues. The CDR3 DNA reads TGTGCCAGTAGTCTCCCCTCGGGACAGAGGGACACTGAAGCTTTCTTT. Residues: CASSLPSGQRDTEAFF. Full variable domain (missing parts from reference TRBV19 and TRBJ1-1): DGGITQSPKYLFRKEGQNVTLSCEQNLNHDAMYWYRQDPGQGLRLIYYSQIVNDFQKGDIAEGYSVSREKKESFPLTVTSAQKNPTAFYLCASSLPSGQRDTEAFFGQGTRLTVV.